A single sample gave rise to the 15 T cell receptor beta chains below, sequenced in a study of blood T cell repertoires in COVID-19 (dated by TCRdb to the early 2020s). Library preparation used the immunoSEQ multiplex PCR assay. Entries here come from immuneACCESS through TCRdb and include only in-frame sequences with V and J called. Some clones fail to appear in such tables; in the studies checked, an unresolved V gene covers under half of the shortfall, and the cause of the remainder is unknown. In all, the sample holds about 170,000 clones, and just under 85% of those were seen once. The top ten clonotypes cover roughly 8.4% of the sample. Sequencing input: peripheral blood. These receptors were taken from an elderly woman with COVID-19, enrolled during active disease.

V and J are TRBV6-5 and TRBJ1-1, with D possibly TRBD1 on 5 matching bases. Between the trimmed V and J ends, which lost 10 bases and 6 bases, there was a span of 18 bases. The CDR3 contains 13 residues. Germline CDR1 MNHEY, CDR2 SVGAGI. DNA for the CDR3: TGTGCCACCGACCCGGCGGGGGTCGCTGAAGCTTTCTTT. Translated: CATDPAGVAEAFF.

J is TRBJ2-5 and V is TRBV7-9, with TRBD1 matching 8 bases. CDR1 SEHNR and CDR2 FQNEAQ come from the germline V gene (reference sequence). This CDR3 region has 15 residues. V was clipped by 5 bases and J by 2 bases; unmatched bases: 7. The CDR3 nucleotides read TGTGCCAGCAGCCGTTATGGACAGGGACAAGAGACCCAGTACTTC. Translated, it gives CASSRYGQGQETQYF. Drawing the rest from reference TRBV7-9 and TRBJ2-5, the complete variable domain is DTGVSQNPRHKITKRGQNVTFRCDPISEHNRLYWYRQTLGQGPEFLTYFQNEAQLEKSRLLSDRFSAERPKGSFSTLEIQRTEQGDSAMYLCASSRYGQGQETQYFGPGTRLLVL.

The DNA of the CDR3 is TGCGCCAGCAGCTTAGGAAGCGGGGGAAATGAGCAGTTCTTC. Encoded protein: CASSLGSGGNEQFF. The gene calls are TRBV5-1 and TRBJ2-1, with 8 positions matching TRBD2. V lost 2 bases and J lost 7; bases outside the gene matches: 5. Germline V gene sequence: CDR1 SGHRS, CDR2 YFSETQ. The CDR3 spans 14 residues.

The chain employs TRBV5-1 and TRBJ2-1, with 7 bases that match TRBD2. The germline V gene encodes CDR1 SGHRS and CDR2 YFSETQ. After removal of 0 bases from V and 5 bases from J, the junction contained 8 bases not matched to a gene. CDR3 size: 16 residues. The CDR3 loop is CASSLGAGVSHNEQFF. The CDR3 DNA reads as TGCGCCAGCAGCTTGGGGGCGGGAGTTTCCCACAATGAGCAGTTCTTC.

The V gene is TRBV27, the J gene TRBJ1-4; 7 bases align to TRBD1. With V trimmed by 6 bases and J by 8 bases, 9 bases remained unmatched. The length of the CDR3 is 14 residues. Germline V CDR1 and CDR2: MNHEY, SMNVEV (reference sequence). CDR3: CASRPAGGEEKLFF. CDR3 DNA: TGTGCCAGCAGGCCGGCAGGGGGAGAGGAAAAACTGTTTTTT.

This chain links TRBV21-1 with TRBJ1-1. TRBV21-1 is listed as a pseudogene. This CDR3 is built from 17 residues. DNA of the CDR3: TGTGCCAGCGGGCCATGGGACTTACACGAAATGAACACTGAAGCTTTCTTT. It encodes CASGPWDLHEMNTEAFF.

The chain carries TRBV2 and TRBJ1-2; 7 nucleotides match TRBD1. Germline lookup yields CDR1 SNHLY and CDR2 FYNNEI. The CDR3 length is 14 residues. V lost 7 bases and J lost 2; bases outside the gene matches: 7. This CDR3 is CASTTQGRNYGYTF. The CDR3 DNA reads as TGTGCCAGCACCACACAGGGGAGGAACTATGGCTACACCTTC. The variable domain in full, with the rest retrieved from reference TRBV2 and TRBJ1-2, is EPEVTQTPSHQVTQMGQEVILRCVPISNHLYFYWYRQILGQKVEFLVSFYNNEISEKSEIFDDQFSVERPDGSNFTLKIRSTKLEDSAMYFCASTTQGRNYGYTFGSGTRLTVV.

A few counts support this clone. J is TRBJ1-1 and V is TRBV9; 7 nucleotides agree with TRBD1. With 3 bases clipped from V and 1 base from J, the junction kept 6 bases outside the gene matches. Germline values: CDR1 SGDLS, CDR2 YYNGEE. CDR3 size: 15 residues. In nucleotides, the CDR3 is TGTGCCAGCAGCGCCACAGGGGTCCCGAACACTGAAGCTTTCTTT. This sequence encodes CASSATGVPNTEAFF.

The V gene is TRBV5-6, the J gene TRBJ2-7; D is possibly TRBD1 (6 bases). V was clipped by 5 bases and J by 6 bases, with 18 bases between them. The CDR3 has 14 amino acids. The germline gives CDR1 SGHDT, CDR2 YYEEEE. CDR3 region: CASRFWTARLEQYF. DNA of the CDR3: TGTGCCAGCAGGTTTTGGACAGCCCGTCTCGAGCAGTACTTC. Drawing the rest from reference TRBV5-6 and TRBJ2-7, the complete variable domain is DAGVTQSPTHLIKTRGQQVTLRCSPKSGHDTVSWYQQALGQGPQFIFQYYEEEERQRGNFPDRFSGHQFPNYSSELNVNALLLGDSALYLCASRFWTARLEQYFGPGTRLTVT.

The V gene is TRBV7-8, the J gene TRBJ2-1; 12 bases are shared with TRBD2. This CDR3 spans 16 amino acids. The junction had 1 base not matched to a gene; V was cut back by 0 bases and J by 4 bases. Germline V lookup: CDR1 SGHVS, CDR2 FQNEAQ. This CDR3 reads CASSLATSGGYNEQFF. Here the CDR3 DNA reads TGTGCCAGCAGCTTAGCGACTAGCGGGGGTTACAATGAGCAGTTCTTC.

The V gene is TRBV5-1, the J gene TRBJ1-1; D uncertain. Germline CDR1 and CDR2: SGHRS and YFSETQ. The CDR3 extends over 16 amino acids. The ends were cut back, 0 bases at V and 1 base at J, with 13 bases in the middle. CDR3 sequence reads: CASSLATQAPNTEAFF. DNA of the CDR3: TGCGCCAGCAGCTTGGCCACGCAGGCCCCGAACACTGAAGCTTTCTTT.

This clone was seen a single time. The V call is TRBV7-3, the J call TRBJ2-5, with 12 nucleotides matching TRBD1. CDR3 length equals 14 residues. Unmatched junction bases numbered 3, after V lost 4 bases and J lost 6 bases. Germline V CDR1 and CDR2: SGHTA, FQGTGA. The CDR3 spells CASSSGQGAKTQYF. In nucleotides, the CDR3 is TGTGCCAGCAGCTCGGGACAGGGGGCGAAGACCCAGTACTTC.

This clone was counted only a few times. This chain uses TRBV27 with TRBJ2-5, with TRBD2 matching over 10 bases. The length of the CDR3 is 14 residues. The V and J ends lost 6 bases and 3 bases, in that order; junction bases with no gene match: 4. Germline loops: CDR1 MNHEY, CDR2 SMNVEV (reference sequence). CDR3 DNA: TGTGCCAGCAGGAAACTAGCGGGAAAAGAGACCCAGTACTTC. Translation gives CASRKLAGKETQYF.

This chain connects TRBV27 to TRBJ2-5; TRBD1 agrees at 7 bases. The CDR3 is 16 amino acids. Per the germline V gene, CDR1 is MNHEY and CDR2 is SMNVEV (reference sequence). J gave up 5 bases and V 4 bases, and 13 bases lay outside the gene matches. CDR3: CASSSFKQGLRETQYF. CDR3 DNA: TGTGCCAGCAGTTCTTTTAAACAGGGGTTGCGGGAGACCCAGTACTTC.

The gene calls are TRBV19 and TRBJ1-5, with D unresolved. The length of the CDR3 is 13 residues. Trimming removed 5 bases from V and 5 bases from J, with 10 bases in between. Germline lookup yields CDR1 LNHDA and CDR2 SQIVND (reference sequence). CDR3 loop: CASSRALDQPQHF. The CDR3, as DNA: TGTGCCAGTAGTCGAGCGTTAGATCAGCCCCAGCATTTT.